These 25 T cell receptor beta chains came from one sample sequenced in a study of graft-versus-host responses after intestinal transplantation. Some clones are missing from TCRdb's copy, which holds only in-frame ones; the method was immunoSEQ multiplex PCR. The sample has 15,000 to 20,000 clones, roughly 94% seen once. The source material was PBMCs, sampled 23 days after intestinal transplant. The receptors here all came from a human patient who received an intestinal transplant, so some T cells may come from the graft donor.

This sequence joins TRBV7-9 and TRBJ1-2, with 8 positions matching TRBD1. The germline CDR1 and CDR2 sequences are SEHNR and FQNEAQ (reference sequence). The CDR3 is 14 residues long. J gave up 4 bases and V 5 bases, and 6 bases lay outside the gene matches. CDR3 residues: CASSPGTGSYGYTF. The DNA for the CDR3 is TGTGCCAGCAGCCCCGGGACAGGCAGCTATGGCTACACCTTC.

The CDR3 here is CASGVDRNTEAFF. Written as DNA, the CDR3 is TGTGCTAGTGGTGTGGACAGAAACACTGAAGCTTTCTTT. The chain links TRBV12-5 to TRBJ1-1; TRBD1 is a possible D gene (6 bases). The CDR3 consists of 13 residues. The germline gives CDR1 LGHNT, CDR2 FRNRAP. V gave up 5 bases and J gave up 2 bases, with 9 bases separating them.

V and J are TRBV30 and TRBJ2-7, with 13 positions matching TRBD2. The V gene end was trimmed by 0 bases and the J gene end by 6 bases; junction bases not matched to a gene: 8. Germline CDR1 and CDR2: GTSNPN and SVGIG (reference sequence). The length of the CDR3 is 16 residues. The CDR3 coding sequence is TGTGCCTGGAGTGTACTAGGACTAGCGGGAGTTGGCGAGCAGTACTTC. It specifies CAWSVLGLAGVGEQYF.

This clone has more than one count but fewer than ten. This sample also contains other DNA sequences that code for the same CDR3. V is TRBV5-4 and J is TRBJ2-1, with 9 nucleotides matching TRBD1. CDR1 and CDR2 from the germline V gene are SGHNT and YYREEE (reference sequence). V was pared by 4 bases and J by 0 bases, with 2 bases of the junction left unmatched. The CDR3 is 15 residues long. The CDR3 DNA sequence: TGTGCCAGCAGCCAGGACAGGGGCTCCTACAATGAGCAGTTCTTC. Translation gives CASSQDRGSYNEQFF.

The gene calls are TRBV7-2 and TRBJ2-5, with TRBD2 matching over 9 bases. The V gene end was trimmed by 4 bases and the J gene end by 4 bases; junction bases not matched to a gene: 10. Germline V gene data show CDR1 as SGHTA and CDR2 as FQGNSA. This CDR3 is built from 16 residues. The CDR3 protein is CASSSGGVLAGETQYF. The DNA of the CDR3 is TGTGCCAGCAGCTCAGGCGGGGTACTAGCGGGAGAGACCCAGTACTTC.

The chain uses TRBV7-3 and TRBJ2-7, with TRBD1 identical over 7 bases. This CDR3 is built from 13 residues. Per germline, CDR1 SGHTA and CDR2 FQGTGA. V shed 4 bases and J 5 bases; nucleotides not matched to a gene: 5. The CDR3 sequence is CASSWDRADEQYF. DNA of the CDR3: TGTGCCAGCAGCTGGGACAGAGCGGACGAGCAGTACTTC.

V gene TRBV28 combines with J gene TRBJ1-5; the D gene is possibly TRBD1 (5 bases). Germline V gives CDR1 MDHEN, CDR2 SYDVKM. The CDR3 spans 15 residues. V was trimmed by 3 bases and J by 6 bases, leaving 15 bases between them. Here the CDR3 reads CASSFGGGGIQPQHF. CDR3 in DNA: TGTGCCAGCAGTTTCGGCGGGGGTGGTATTCAGCCCCAGCATTTT. The full variable domain, in which reference TRBV28 and TRBJ1-5 provide the parts outside the CDR3, is DVKVTQSSRYLVKRTGEKVFLECVQDMDHENMFWYRQDPGLGLRLIYFSYDVKMKEKGDIPEGYSVSREKKERFSLILESASTNQTSMYLCASSFGGGGIQPQHFGDGTRLSIL.

The V gene is TRBV28, the J gene TRBJ2-7, with D unresolved. Germline V gene sequence: CDR1 MDHEN, CDR2 SYDVKM. The CDR3 covers 11 residues. Deletions cut 4 bases from V and 2 bases from J, with 3 bases between. DNA for the CDR3: TGTGCCAGCAGTTCCCCCTACGAGCAGTACTTC. This sequence encodes CASSSPYEQYF.

The chain employs TRBV6-6 and TRBJ1-5, with 7 bases aligning to TRBD1. The germline V gene encodes CDR1 MNHNY and CDR2 SVGAGI (reference sequence). The CDR3 has 14 amino acids. After removal of 5 bases from V and 4 bases from J, the junction contained 5 bases not matched to a gene. CDR3 nucleotide sequence: TGTGCCAGCAGTCCACAGACAGGGAATCAGCCCCAGCATTTT. It encodes CASSPQTGNQPQHF.

The rearrangement links TRBV27 to TRBJ2-3; 9 bases match TRBD1. There are 15 residues in the CDR3. V was clipped by 7 bases and J by 2 bases; unmatched bases: 7. The germline V gene encodes CDR1 MNHEY and CDR2 SMNVEV (reference sequence). The CDR3 loop is CASKSGQGITDTQYF. As DNA, the CDR3 is TGTGCCAGCAAATCCGGACAGGGGATCACAGATACGCAGTATTTT.

The rearrangement joins TRBV9 to TRBJ2-1; no reliable D call. V gave up 0 bases and J gave up 0 bases, with 7 bases separating them. CDR1 SGDLS and CDR2 YYNGEE come from the germline V gene. CDR3 length: 15 amino acids. CDR3: CASSVGGNSYNEQFF. The CDR3 coding sequence is TGTGCCAGCAGCGTAGGTGGGAACTCCTACAATGAGCAGTTCTTC.

The V gene is TRBV7-9, the J gene TRBJ2-2; TRBD2 matches 11 bases. Trimming cost V 5 bases and J 2 bases; bases outside gene matches: 4. Germline CDR1 is SEHNR and CDR2 is FQNEAQ (reference sequence). This CDR3 has 16 amino acids. The CDR3 loop is CASSPRLAGNTGELFF. The CDR3 region has the DNA TGTGCCAGCAGCCCCCGACTAGCGGGAAACACCGGGGAGCTGTTTTTT. Based on the CDR3 plus reference TRBV7-9 and TRBJ2-2, the full variable domain is DTGVSQNPRHKITKRGQNVTFRCDPISEHNRLYWYRQTLGQGPEFLTYFQNEAQLEKSRLLSDRFSAERPKGSFSTLEIQRTEQGDSAMYLCASSPRLAGNTGELFFGEGSRLTVL.

The chain uses TRBV5-6 and TRBJ2-5, with D possibly TRBD2 on 6 matching bases. Per germline, CDR1 SGHDT and CDR2 YYEEEE. V was cut by 1 base and J by 1 base, with 17 bases left in between. The CDR3 extends over 17 amino acids. The CDR3 protein is CASSLFGSGRTQETQYF. CDR3 DNA sequence: TGTGCCAGCAGCTTGTTCGGGAGTGGGAGGACCCAAGAGACCCAGTACTTC.

Only one count was recorded for this clone. The chain uses TRBV29-1 and TRBJ1-1; 8 bases fit TRBD1. The V gene's germline CDR1 is SQVTM and CDR2 ANQGSEA. The CDR3 is made up of 13 amino acids. V shed 5 bases, J shed 3 bases, and the junction held 5 bases outside the gene matches. Here the CDR3 reads CSVKQGVDTEAFF. The CDR3 DNA reads TGCAGCGTTAAACAGGGGGTGGACACTGAAGCTTTCTTT.

This clone was observed a single time. The rearrangement joins TRBV7-7 to TRBJ2-1; TRBD2 agrees at 9 bases. In germline, CDR1 is SSHAT, CDR2 FNYEAQ (reference sequence). The CDR3 has 15 amino acids. Unmatched junction bases numbered 5, after V lost 3 bases and J lost 5 bases. CDR3 sequence (DNA): TGTGCCAGCAGCTTGGGACTAGCCGGCGACAATGAGCAGTTCTTC. Translating it yields CASSLGLAGDNEQFF.

This sequence joins TRBV9 and TRBJ1-1; D possibly corresponds to TRBD1 (5 bases). Trimming cost V 5 bases and J 4 bases, with 15 bases left between them. The length of the CDR3 is 14 residues. Germline CDR1 SGDLS, CDR2 YYNGEE. The CDR3 protein is CASRYGDDFTEAFF. The CDR3 region has the DNA TGTGCCAGCAGGTATGGGGACGATTTCACTGAAGCTTTCTTT.

V usage is TRBV27 and J usage is TRBJ2-7, with TRBD2 identical over 8 bases. The CDR3 totals 14 residues. In germline, CDR1 is MNHEY, CDR2 SMNVEV (reference sequence). With V trimmed by 3 bases and J by 3 bases, 4 bases remained unmatched. DNA of the CDR3: TGTGCCAGCAGTTTCCAGGGACTAGGCTACGAGCAGTACTTC. It specifies CASSFQGLGYEQYF.

V gene TRBV4-3 combines with J gene TRBJ2-5; D perhaps matches TRBD1 (5 bases). CDR3 size: 15 residues. V lost 4 bases and J 5 bases, leaving 17 bases between the germline ends. Germline CDR1 reads LGHNA; CDR2 reads YSLEER. CDR3 sequence: CASSPSLRVRETQYF. CDR3 bases: TGCGCCAGCAGCCCGTCACTCAGGGTGCGGGAGACCCAGTACTTC.

This clone was seen just once. V and J are TRBV19 and TRBJ2-1; weak D call: TRBD2 (5 bases). V shed 2 bases and J shed 6 bases, with 11 bases lying between them. CDR1 is LNHDA and CDR2 is SQIVND in the germline V gene (reference sequence). The CDR3 covers 14 residues. The CDR3 nucleotides are TGTGCCAGTAGTATATGGGAGAAGGGCAATGAGCAGTTCTTC. Protein: CASSIWEKGNEQFF. The full variable domain, rest sourced from reference TRBV19 and TRBJ2-1, is DGGITQSPKYLFRKEGQNVTLSCEQNLNHDAMYWYRQDPGQGLRLIYYSQIVNDFQKGDIAEGYSVSREKKESFPLTVTSAQKNPTAFYLCASSIWEKGNEQFFGPGTRLTVL.

This sequence joins TRBV11-2 and TRBJ2-1; the D is unclear. Germline V CDR1 and CDR2: SGHAT, FQNNGV. Trimming removed 1 base at V and 9 bases at J, with 13 bases between. The CDR3 is 14 amino acids. The CDR3 nucleotides are TGTGCCAGCAGCTTAGTAGGTCAGACGGGTGAGCAGTTCTTC. Translating it yields CASSLVGQTGEQFF.

This chain uses TRBV6-1 with TRBJ1-2; D not certain. Germline CDR1 MNHNS, CDR2 SASEGT. V was cut by 1 base and J by 0 bases, with 12 bases left in between. The CDR3 loop spans 16 amino acids. In DNA form, the CDR3 reads TGTGCCAGCAGTGAAGAAAGGCGGAGAGCTAACTATGGCTACACCTTC. Its translation is CASSEERRRANYGYTF.

This sequence joins TRBV10-3 and TRBJ2-1, with 8 bases matching TRBD2. This CDR3 spans 14 amino acids. Germline V gene sequence: CDR1 ENHRY, CDR2 SYGVKD. V shed 3 bases and J 6 bases; nucleotides not matched to a gene: 4. The DNA for the CDR3 is TGTGCCATCAGTGAAGGGACTAGGCCCAATGAGCAGTTCTTC. This sequence encodes CAISEGTRPNEQFF.

The chain employs TRBV6-5 and TRBJ2-2; 7 bases are shared with TRBD2. V dropped 2 bases and J dropped 5; count of bases not matched to a gene: 5. Germline CDR1 and CDR2: MNHEY and SVGAGI. This CDR3 region has 15 residues. CDR3 DNA: TGTGCCAGCAGTTACCGTACCGGGAGGACCGGGGAGCTGTTTTTT. This encodes CASSYRTGRTGELFF.

The gene calls are TRBV9 and TRBJ2-3; no definite D call. With 0 bases removed from V and 2 bases from J, the gap between germline ends came to 16 bases. The germline V gene has CDR1 SGDLS and CDR2 YYNGEE. The CDR3 totals 17 residues. CDR3 amino acids: CASSVGGRALLTDTQYF. The CDR3, as DNA: TGTGCCAGCAGCGTAGGAGGCAGAGCCCTCCTCACAGATACGCAGTATTTT.

The chain employs TRBV28 and TRBJ2-7, with 8 positions matching TRBD1. V was clipped by 3 bases and J by 0 bases; unmatched bases: 13. The CDR3 has 18 residues. Germline lookup yields CDR1 MDHEN and CDR2 SYDVKM. As DNA, the CDR3 is TGTGCCAGCAGTTTGGGCTTACCGGGACAGGCCTCCTCCTACGAGCAGTACTTC. This codes for CASSLGLPGQASSYEQYF.